This T cell receptor (beta chain) was recorded in a study of T cell repertoires in cytomegalovirus infection. Study at large: It was the public TCR beta signatures that indicated both CMV infection and matching HLA type. Study conclusions and caveats: Cumulative public TCR beta family frequency identified carriers of CMV plus the relevant HLA. Dominating the ex vivo response were TCR beta clonotypes that were CMV-specific and HLA-C-restricted.

On this clonotype: Its specificity is not known. Relative to the germline gene, one junction end is altered; a read error may explain this.

The CDR3 is made up of 15 amino acids. Germline V gives CDR1 MNHEY, CDR2 SMNVEV (reference sequence). TCRdb used MiXCR to reprocess the reads, holding one entry per CDR3 protein. Here the sample spans about 600,000 distinct CDR3 sequences, 20% to 25% being singletons. V usage is TRBV27 and J usage is TRBJ2-2; the D call may be TRBD1 or TRBD2 (5 bases each). The sequence derives from a human donor in good health (CMV status not recorded). Some clones in this sample may be carry-over from other donors' samples. Specimen: CD8+ T cells from PBMCs. The CDR3 is CVSSSPGPTTGELFF. The CDR3 DNA sequence: TGTGTCAGCAGTTCGCCGGGACCAACCACCGGGGAGCTGTTTTTT.